The entry that follows covers one TCR beta chain sequence. From germline, CDR1 is MNHNS and CDR2 SASEGT. The CDR3 totals 15 residues. V trimming: 3 bases; J trimming: 3 bases; junction bases outside the gene matches: 8. The protocol was immunoSEQ multiplex PCR, while the TCRdb copy is restricted to in-frame clones and leaves out a portion. The sample has approximately 2.5 million clones, 90% to 95% seen once. This record comes from a study of shared clonotypes between healthy human individuals. Every donor was a Caucasian adult from Nashville, Tennessee. The chain has TRBV6-1 and TRBJ2-7, with TRBD1 matching 7 bases. Sequences were obtained from naive CD4+ T cells from PBMCs. Noted subset: CD45RA+ positively selected. The receptor comes from a man between 18 and 29 years old in good health. Some clones in this sample may be carry-over from other donors' samples. The CDR3 DNA follows: TGTGCCAGCAGTGAGTCCGGGACAGCGAACTACGAGCAGTACTTC. The encoded protein is CASSESGTANYEQYF.